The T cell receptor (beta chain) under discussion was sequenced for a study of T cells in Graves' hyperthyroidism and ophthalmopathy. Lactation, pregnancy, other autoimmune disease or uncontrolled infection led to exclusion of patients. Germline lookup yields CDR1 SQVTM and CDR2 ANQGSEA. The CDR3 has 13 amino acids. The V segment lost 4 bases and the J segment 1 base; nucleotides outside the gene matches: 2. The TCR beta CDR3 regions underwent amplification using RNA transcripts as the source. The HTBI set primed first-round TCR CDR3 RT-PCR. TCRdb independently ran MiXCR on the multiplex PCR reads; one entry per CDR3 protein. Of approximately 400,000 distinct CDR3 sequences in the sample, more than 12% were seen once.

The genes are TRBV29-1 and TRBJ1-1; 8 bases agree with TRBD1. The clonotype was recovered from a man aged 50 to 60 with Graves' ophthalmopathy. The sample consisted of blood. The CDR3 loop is CSVGDRKNTEAFF. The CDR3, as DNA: TGCAGCGTTGGGGACAGGAAGAACACTGAAGCTTTCTTT.